One sample yielded the 20 T cell receptor beta chains listed below, sequenced in a study of blood T cells in healthy people across ages. A second 7 to 11 cycle PCR used barcoded and J-beta primers. Each CDR3 protein gets one entry after TCRdb re-called the 5' RACE reads with MiXCR. This table has about a million distinct CDR3 sequences, around two fifths appearing once. Sequenced: blood. The receptors derive from a man in his late teens or twenties in good health.

Turning to this clonotype: Here the CDR3 omits its conserved ending phenylalanine or tryptophan, so a read error is the likely source. The genes are TRBV9 and TRBJ1-2; weak D call: TRBD1 (5 bases). The CDR3 sequence is 15 residues long. Germline CDR1 is SGDLS and CDR2 is YYNGEE. Trimming left V 0 bases short and J 4 bases short, with 13 bases between. CDR3 coding DNA: TGTGCCAGCAGCGTAGTGTCAGGGAAACGCTATGGCTACACCCTC. Its protein product is CASSVVSGKRYGYTL.

CDR3 residues: CASSPRQGNNSPLHF. In nucleotides, the CDR3 is TGTGCCAGCAGCCCCCGACAGGGTAATAATTCACCCCTCCACTTT. This chain joins TRBV7-2 and TRBJ1-6; 7 nucleotides agree with TRBD1. The J segment lost 5 bases and the V segment lost 5 bases, leaving 6 bases of the junction unmatched. The CDR3 covers 15 residues. Per germline, CDR1 SGHTA and CDR2 FQGNSA.

This clonotype came up a few times. The gene calls are TRBV5-1 and TRBJ2-4; 8 bases agree with TRBD2. The CDR3 totals 14 residues. The germline V gene has CDR1 SGHRS and CDR2 YFSETQ. Trimming removed 4 bases from V and 6 bases from J; junction bases left unmatched: 6. CDR3 DNA: TGCGCCAGCAGCGAGGGGACTAGGATAAACATTCAGTACTTC. Protein: CASSEGTRINIQYF.

This clonotype was picked up a small number of times. The CDR3 sequence is CSVDGGSSYNEQFF. The DNA for the CDR3 is TGCAGCGTTGACGGGGGGAGCTCCTACAATGAGCAGTTCTTC. This chain joins TRBV29-1 and TRBJ2-1; 7 bases map to TRBD2. This CDR3 has 14 residues. Trimming cost V 3 bases and J 0 bases; bases outside gene matches: 2. CDR1 and CDR2 (germline): SQVTM, ANQGSEA.

This clonotype was seen more than once but under ten times. The chain joins TRBV29-1 to TRBJ2-7; D remains unclear. Per the germline V gene, CDR1 is SQVTM and CDR2 is ANQGSEA. This CDR3 comprises 13 residues. The V and J ends lost 7 bases and 3 bases respectively, with 16 bases between them. CDR3 coding DNA: TGCAGCGACAAGGGTCATTCGGTCTACGAGCAGTACTTC. The encoded protein is CSDKGHSVYEQYF.

The chain couples TRBV10-3 to TRBJ2-7, with a possible D match to TRBD1 (5 bases). This CDR3 spans 15 amino acids. V was clipped by 0 bases and J by 2 bases, with 11 bases between them. The germline V gene has CDR1 ENHRY and CDR2 SYGVKD. CDR3 residues: CAISESKGYPYEQYF. CDR3 coding DNA: TGTGCCATCAGTGAGTCGAAGGGGTATCCCTACGAGCAGTACTTC.

This clonotype was counted between two and nine times. Mismatch with germline at one junction end may stem from a read error. The chain joins TRBV29-1 to TRBJ2-6, with D tentatively TRBD2 (6 bases). CDR3 length: 14 amino acids. Germline V gene data show CDR1 as SQVTM and CDR2 as ANQGSEA. This CDR3 reads CRVGGISGANVLTF. CDR3 nucleotides: TGCAGAGTTGGGGGGATCTCGGGGGCCAACGTCCTGACTTTC.

The rearrangement joins TRBV20-1 to TRBJ1-5; D is perhaps TRBD1 (5 bases). This CDR3 is 15 amino acids long. From germline, CDR1 is DFQATT and CDR2 SNEGSKA (reference sequence). V was shortened by 5 bases and J by 0 bases, with 14 bases between the two germline ends. CDR3 DNA sequence: TGCAGTGCTTATTTCGGGGCAGCTAGCAATCAGCCCCAGCATTTT. This sequence encodes CSAYFGAASNQPQHF.

This clonotype was detected only once. The genes are TRBV25-1 and TRBJ1-5; no firm D call. The CDR3 runs 15 residues. Trimming stripped 2 bases from V and 7 bases from J, with 15 bases between. The germline V gene encodes CDR1 MGHDK and CDR2 SYGVNS. DNA for the CDR3: TGTGCCAGCAGTGAAATTGGGAGTACTGGGCAGCCCCAGCATTTT. It specifies CASSEIGSTGQPQHF.

This clonotype was counted a few times. V is TRBV6-1 and J is TRBJ2-5, with a weak D call TRBD2 (6 bases). Germline CDR1 is MNHNS and CDR2 is SASEGT. This CDR3 comprises 17 residues. V dropped 0 bases and J dropped 1 base, with 15 bases sitting between them. CDR3 bases: TGTGCCAGCAGTGAAGCACCCGGGGGTTGGGGCCAAGAGACCCAGTACTTC. Its protein product is CASSEAPGGWGQETQYF.

The count of this clonotype is one. V usage is TRBV4-2 and J usage is TRBJ2-7, with TRBD1 matching over 9 bases. The germline gives CDR1 LGHNA, CDR2 YNFKEQ. V shed 0 bases and J 4 bases; nucleotides not matched to a gene: 7. The CDR3 sequence is 16 residues long. This chain's CDR3 is CASSQDGTGPYYEQYF. CDR3 bases: TGTGCCAGCAGCCAAGATGGGACAGGGCCTTATTACGAGCAGTACTTC.

This clonotype has only a few counts. The V and J genes are TRBV24-1 and TRBJ2-3; D uncertain. Germline V gives CDR1 KGHDR, CDR2 SFDVKD. V dropped 1 base and J dropped 4 bases, with 5 bases sitting between them. This CDR3 has 13 residues. CDR3 loop: CATSDFVADTQYF. CDR3 in DNA: TGTGCCACCAGTGATTTTGTGGCAGATACGCAGTATTTT.

In this sample, this clonotype turned up a few times. CDR3 bases: TGTGCCAGCAGCTTAGGAGGGGATTTTGGAGAGACCCAGTACTTC. It is translated as CASSLGGDFGETQYF. This chain connects TRBV11-2 to TRBJ2-5; D may correspond to TRBD1 or TRBD2 (5 bases each). The CDR3 covers 15 residues. Trimming left V 1 base short and J 4 bases short, with 13 bases between. The germline gives CDR1 SGHAT, CDR2 FQNNGV.

V usage is TRBV20-1 and J usage is TRBJ1-4; TRBD1 agrees at 10 bases. Germline assignment: CDR1 DFQATT and CDR2 SNEGSKA (reference sequence). CDR3 length: 15 amino acids. The junction had 3 bases not matched to a gene; V was cut back by 0 bases and J by 5 bases. The CDR3 region has the DNA TGCAGTGCTAGAGATCAGGGACAGGGGAATGAAAAACTGTTTTTT. Translation gives CSARDQGQGNEKLFF.

The chain uses TRBV27 and TRBJ1-2, with D tentatively TRBD1 (5 bases). The CDR3 has 14 amino acids. The germline gives CDR1 MNHEY, CDR2 SMNVEV (reference sequence). Trimming took 5 bases from V and 3 from J, leaving 13 bases between them. As DNA, the CDR3 is TGTGCCAGCAGTCCAGGGTTTTCAGACTATGGCTACACCTTC. It codes for CASSPGFSDYGYTF.

The V gene is TRBV10-3, the J gene TRBJ1-4; TRBD1 might be the D (5 bases). The length of the CDR3 is 14 residues. CDR1 is ENHRY and CDR2 is SYGVKD in the germline V gene. Trimming removed 6 bases at V and 3 bases at J, with 11 bases between. The CDR3 DNA sequence: TGTGCCATCAGCCCGGACAACGCTAATGAAAAACTGTTTTTT. This codes for CAISPDNANEKLFF.

The chain joins TRBV4-2 to TRBJ2-4, with D perhaps matching TRBD1 or TRBD2 (5 bases each). The DNA end lines up better with TRBJ2-7; the J call may be wrong. This CDR3 comprises 14 residues. Germline assignment: CDR1 LGHNA and CDR2 YNFKEQ. CDR3 protein: CASSQRDGNYEQYF. The CDR3 DNA reads TGTGCCAGCAGCCAGAGGGACGGAAATTACGAGCAGTACTTC.

The chain is built from TRBV20-1 and TRBJ1-2, with a possible D match to TRBD1 (5 bases). Germline CDR1 DFQATT, CDR2 SNEGSKA (reference sequence). The V gene lost 2 bases and the J gene lost 2 bases, with 12 bases spanning the gap. This CDR3 region has 14 residues. The CDR3 DNA reads as TGCAGTGCTAGACCCTGGGGGGAAAACTATGGCTACACCTTC. This gives the protein CSARPWGENYGYTF.

J is TRBJ2-5 and V is TRBV29-1; possibly TRBD1 or TRBD2 for D (6 bases each). The CDR3 is 15 residues long. Germline values: CDR1 SQVTM, CDR2 ANQGSEA. The V gene lost 4 bases and the J gene lost 1 base, with 16 bases spanning the gap. The CDR3 nucleotides are TGCAGCGTTGTGAGAGGGGGGTCAGCCCAAGAGACCCAGTACTTC. Its protein product is CSVVRGGSAQETQYF.

This clonotype has just a few counts. The chain links TRBV7-9 to TRBJ2-7; TRBD1 matches 7 bases. V lost 7 bases and J lost 1; bases outside the gene matches: 10. Germline V gene sequence: CDR1 SEHNR, CDR2 FQNEAQ (reference sequence). This CDR3 is 15 amino acids long. The CDR3 sequence is CASKKEGGTSYEQYF. In DNA, the CDR3 is TGTGCCAGCAAGAAAGAAGGGGGCACTTCCTACGAGCAGTACTTC. Using reference TRBV7-9 and TRBJ2-7 for the parts outside the CDR3, the full variable domain is DTGVSQNPRHKITKRGQNVTFRCDPISEHNRLYWYRQTLGQGPEFLTYFQNEAQLEKSRLLSDRFSAERPKGSFSTLEIQRTEQGDSAMYLCASKKEGGTSYEQYFGPGTRLTVT.